The TCR beta chain described here comes from a study of CD8+ T cells in alopecia areata. On the study more broadly: Treated patients' severity was scored by percentage of affected scalp area.

Broader study findings: Treatment with tofacitinib significantly lowered scalp clonality and reduced expanded CD8+ clones among the top 100. Scalp samples also contribute reads from the resident alphabeta T cells found in normal skin.

Treatment described: oral pan-JAK inhibitor, 5-10 mg twice daily. Alopecia areata patients provided lesional scalp punch biopsies and peripheral blood. V was pared by 4 bases and J by 4 bases, with 9 bases between. CDR1 is SGHTA and CDR2 is FQGNSA in the germline V gene. The CDR3 extends over 13 amino acids. Investigators isolated RNA and reverse transcribed it into cDNA to act as the sequencing template. TCRdb keeps only in-frame clones here, not all; method: immunoSEQ multiplex PCR. The top ten hold 15% to 20% of the sample, which has about 92,000 clones, 44% seen once. In this sample, this clone turned up a few times. The antigen remains undetermined.

The starting material was CD8+ T cells sorted from blood, obtained at week 24, from a patient treated with tofacitinib. The sequence was obtained from a human donor with alopecia areata. The chain has TRBV7-2 and TRBJ2-3; no firm D call. CDR3 residues: CASSWYRPDTQYF. DNA of the CDR3: TGTGCCAGCAGCTGGTATAGACCAGATACGCAGTATTTT.